A selection of T cell receptor beta chains follows, all from one sample in a study of T-cell reconstitution after alpha-beta-depleted transplantation in children. Via MiXCR, TCRdb re-called the PCR reads, giving one row per CDR3 protein. The sample yields tens of thousands of distinct CDR3 sequences, less than 20% seen once. The sequencing here drew on PBMCs, mostly from graft donor cells, taken 360 days after TCRalphabeta/CD19-depleted stem cell transplant. These receptors were taken from a male patient aged 2-9 years who had a stem cell transplant for acute lymphoblastic leukemia, so the T cells may come from the graft donor. CDR3s leave out the opening cysteine and the closing phenylalanine or tryptophan. Fields, in order: CDR3 protein, V gene.

CDR3aa: ASSPGLAAYEQY
v_gene: TRBV6-1

CDR3aa: ASSYDRDRGIYEQY
v_gene: TRBV6-5

CDR3aa: ASSLSVRRGVSPLH
v_gene: TRBV5-4

CDR3aa: ASSLMGENTEAF
v_gene: TRBV12-3/TRBV12-4

CDR3aa: ASSLSGISYEQY
v_gene: TRBV12-3/TRBV12-4

CDR3aa: SVGQGYFSGELF
v_gene: TRBV29-1

CDR3aa: ASSLDREGGKNIQY
v_gene: TRBV7-9

CDR3aa: ASSLVTSATGELF
v_gene: TRBV5-1

CDR3aa: AFSLSGRPLSGANVLT
v_gene: TRBV12-3/TRBV12-4

CDR3aa: ASSSRLLSGEQF
v_gene: TRBV7-8

CDR3aa: ASRSNRETQY
v_gene: TRBV6-5

CDR3aa: ASSLYTSGTSYEQY
v_gene: TRBV7-2

CDR3aa: ASSQVQGADTQY
v_gene: TRBV3-1

CDR3aa: ASSQDVRGGPDNTGELF
v_gene: TRBV4-1

CDR3aa: ASSFRIQETQY
v_gene: TRBV5-1

CDR3aa: ASSYEPGGGYEQY
v_gene: TRBV6-5

CDR3aa: ASSLYGRATGANVLT
v_gene: TRBV11-1

CDR3aa: SVDLRIVRGGKTQY
v_gene: TRBV29-1

CDR3aa: ASSGGVGSYNEQF
v_gene: TRBV12-3/TRBV12-4

CDR3aa: ASSPGTSGSTFTDTQY
v_gene: TRBV4-2

CDR3aa: ASSFQRITDTQY
v_gene: TRBV28

CDR3aa: ASSWGIGKPTDTQY
v_gene: TRBV5-4

CDR3aa: ASSPGLAGVLETQY
v_gene: TRBV27

CDR3aa: ASSLERLAGVHYEQY
v_gene: TRBV7-8

CDR3aa: ASSPRANEQF
v_gene: TRBV18

CDR3aa: ASSQLGQRRTDTQY
v_gene: TRBV4-1

CDR3aa: ASRDAGGGLGEKLF
v_gene: TRBV12-3/TRBV12-4

CDR3aa: ASSLGLAGYSGEQF
v_gene: TRBV12-3/TRBV12-4

CDR3aa: ASSMAGGVVETQY
v_gene: TRBV19

CDR3aa: ASSSWTGIQETQY
v_gene: TRBV12-3/TRBV12-4

CDR3aa: ASSSTRGLSKNIQY
v_gene: TRBV7-9

CDR3aa: SGTLAGGSYNEQF
v_gene: TRBV29-1

CDR3aa: ASTHSPRGRQETQY
v_gene: TRBV6-1

CDR3aa: ASSQGLRTSCETQY
v_gene: TRBV4-2

CDR3aa: SARRGGEETQY
v_gene: TRBV20-1

CDR3aa: SARDHPRGRAQNEQF
v_gene: TRBV20-1

CDR3aa: AISETGPSGEQY
v_gene: TRBV10-3

CDR3aa: ASSHPGLAGGTIQY
v_gene: TRBV5-4

CDR3aa: ASRVTSGRYGEQF
v_gene: TRBV12-3/TRBV12-4

CDR3aa: ASSGSSAGGPYNEQF
v_gene: TRBV7-9

CDR3aa: ASSKELPGLAPPGETQY
v_gene: TRBV5-1

CDR3aa: ASGGTSGAYEQY
v_gene: TRBV2

CDR3aa: ASSHHGGKGTGELF
v_gene: TRBV3-1

CDR3aa: CASTGQISGRHIQY
v_gene: TRBV20-1

CDR3aa: ASSLGAGGGQPQH
v_gene: TRBV7-9

CDR3aa: ASSRTGVPGANVLT
v_gene: TRBV12-3/TRBV12-4